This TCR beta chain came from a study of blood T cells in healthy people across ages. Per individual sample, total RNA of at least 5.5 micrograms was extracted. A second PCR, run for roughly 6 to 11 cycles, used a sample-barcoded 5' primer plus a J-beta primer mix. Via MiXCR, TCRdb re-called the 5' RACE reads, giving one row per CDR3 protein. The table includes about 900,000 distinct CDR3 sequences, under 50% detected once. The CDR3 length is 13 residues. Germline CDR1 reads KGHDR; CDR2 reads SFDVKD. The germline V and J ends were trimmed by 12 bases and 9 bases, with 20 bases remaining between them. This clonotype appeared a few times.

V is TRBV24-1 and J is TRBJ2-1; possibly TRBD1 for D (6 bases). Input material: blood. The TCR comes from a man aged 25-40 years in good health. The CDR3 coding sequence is TGTGCCTCACAGGGCAGCGAGGTGGGTGAGCAGTTCTTC. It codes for CASQGSEVGEQFF.